These 24 T cell receptor beta chains originate from one sample sequenced in a study of tumor-infiltrating lymphocytes in oesophageal squamous cell carcinoma. TCRdb recomputed calls from the PCR reads with MiXCR, one row per CDR3 protein. The sample has approximately 11,000 distinct CDR3 sequences, roughly half seen once. The sample was esophageal tumor tissue. All receptors derive from a female donor with esophageal squamous cell carcinoma.

V gene TRBV10-2 combines with J gene TRBJ2-1; no reliable D call. Germline V CDR1 and CDR2: WSHSY, SAAADI. This CDR3 comprises 12 residues. Trimming shortened V by 3 bases and J by 6 bases, and 6 bases separated the two germline ends. CDR3: CASSEFGNEQFF. The DNA of the CDR3 is TGCGCCAGCAGTGAATTCGGCAATGAGCAGTTCTTC.

Comments on this clonotype: An end of the junction differs from the germline gene, which may be a read error. The gene calls are TRBV20-1 and TRBJ1-6, with unresolved D. CDR3 length: 13 residues. Germline V gene data show CDR1 as DFQATT and CDR2 as SNEGSKA (reference sequence). CDR3 amino acids: CSARDSRRETQYF. The CDR3 bases are TGCAGTGCTAGGGACTCCAGGCGAGAGACCCAGTACTTT.

The genes are TRBV7-6 and TRBJ2-3; TRBD2 agrees at 8 bases. Per the germline V gene, CDR1 is SGHVS and CDR2 is FNYEAQ. V dropped 2 bases and J dropped 5; count of bases not matched to a gene: 3. This CDR3 contains 14 residues. CDR3 DNA sequence: TGTGCCAGCAGCTTACCGGGGGGGCAAGATACGCAGTATTTT. Translation gives CASSLPGGQDTQYF.

In this sample, this clonotype turned up once. This rearrangement joins TRBV7-6 to TRBJ2-3; D is uncertain. Germline loops: CDR1 SGHVS, CDR2 FNYEAQ. This CDR3 is built from 13 residues. Trimming left V 1 base short and J 2 bases short, with 4 bases between. The CDR3, as DNA: TGTGCCAGCAGCTTAGACCCCACAGATACGCAGTATTTT. It is translated as CASSLDPTDTQYF.

The CDR3 nucleotides read TGTGCCAGCAGCCCGACAGGGTCTAGCACTGAAGCTTTCTTT. Translating it yields CASSPTGSSTEAFF. The chain combines TRBV5-6 with TRBJ1-1; 7 bases map to TRBD1. Trimming cost V 4 bases and J 4 bases; bases outside gene matches: 7. Germline V gene data show CDR1 as SGHDT and CDR2 as YYEEEE. The CDR3 sequence is 14 residues long.

The CDR3 is CASSPLRGRQETQYF. The DNA of the CDR3 is TGTGCCAGCAGCCCCCTAAGGGGGAGGCAAGAGACCCAGTACTTC. The V gene is TRBV7-8, the J gene TRBJ2-1, with D perhaps assigned TRBD1 or TRBD2 (6 bases each). TRBJ2-5 explains the end of the DNA better; the J call may be wrong. The CDR3 is made up of 15 amino acids. The germline CDR1 and CDR2 sequences are SGHVS and FQNEAQ.

Judged by abundance, this clonotype is medium-sized (0.01 to 0.1%). The chain has TRBV11-2 and TRBJ2-1; D not resolved. The CDR3 runs 11 residues. The germline V gene encodes CDR1 SGHAT and CDR2 FQNNGV. The germline V and J ends were trimmed by 4 bases and 9 bases, with 7 bases remaining between them. CDR3 in amino acids: CASSSSLEQFF. CDR3 sequence (DNA): TGTGCCAGCAGCTCCTCCCTTGAGCAGTTCTTC.

A few counts support this clonotype. The J gene is TRBJ2-6, the V gene TRBV7-9; unclear D gene. The J call could be wrong; TRBJ2-5 is a better fit for the DNA end. The germline CDR1 and CDR2 sequences are SEHNR and FQNEAQ (reference sequence). This CDR3 contains 13 residues. The DNA of the CDR3 is TGTGCCAGCAGCTTAGGCCCCCAAGAGACCCAGTACTTC. Its translation is CASSLGPQETQYF.

In its sample, this clonotype ranks as medium-sized. This chain connects TRBV7-2 to TRBJ1-1, with 7 bases that match TRBD1. CDR3 length: 15 residues. V was clipped by 5 bases and J by 1 base; unmatched bases: 7. Looked up from germline, CDR1 is SGHTA and CDR2 is FQGNSA. The CDR3 reads CASSPRTGGNTEAFF. The CDR3, as DNA: TGTGCCAGCAGCCCGAGGACAGGAGGGAACACTGAAGCTTTCTTT.

A few counts support this clonotype. CDR3 sequence: CASSLATGVETQYF. CDR3 bases: TGTGCCAGCAGCTTAGCGACAGGGGTAGAGACCCAGTACTTC. The V call is TRBV7-9, the J call TRBJ2-5; 8 bases fit TRBD1. Germline values: CDR1 SEHNR, CDR2 FQNEAQ (reference sequence). The CDR3 is made up of 14 amino acids. V trimming: 0 bases; J trimming: 4 bases; junction bases outside the gene matches: 1.

Details on this clonotype: In this CDR3 the conserved last residue, phenylalanine or tryptophan, is missing, so a read error is likely. The limits of the CDR3 on the DNA are not certain, so only TCRdb's listed CDR3 is given. The V and J genes are TRBV6-1 and TRBJ2-1. Germline assignment: CDR1 MNHNS and CDR2 SASEGT. The CDR3 has 8 residues if both end residues are counted. The CDR3 region is CASRPFKP.

This clonotype was observed many times. CDR3 sequence: CASRVWTANTEAFF. DNA for the CDR3: TGCGCCAGCAGGGTCTGGACAGCGAACACTGAAGCTTTCTTT. The rearrangement links TRBV5-1 to TRBJ1-1, with D perhaps matching TRBD1 (6 bases). The CDR3 is 14 amino acids. Germline V CDR1 and CDR2: SGHRS, YFSETQ. The V and J ends lost 5 bases and 1 base respectively, with 12 bases between them.

The gene calls are TRBV7-3 and TRBJ2-1; 9 bases are a match to TRBD2. V trimming: 4 bases; J trimming: 7 bases; junction bases outside the gene matches: 17. CDR3 size: 18 residues. Per germline, CDR1 SGHTA and CDR2 FQGTGA. This chain's CDR3 is CASSSRAGGTQQRNEQFF. The CDR3 DNA follows: TGTGCCAGCAGCTCGAGAGCGGGAGGTACCCAACAACGAAATGAGCAGTTCTTC.

The rearrangement uses TRBV7-2 and TRBJ1-5, with 7 bases matching TRBD1. Germline CDR1 and CDR2: SGHTA and FQGNSA. This CDR3 is built from 13 residues. With 5 bases clipped from V and 5 bases from J, the junction kept 3 bases outside the gene matches. The CDR3 DNA follows: TGTGCCAGCAGCCGACAGGGAGATCAGCCCCAGCATTTT. This translates into CASSRQGDQPQHF. The full variable domain, its missing parts supplied by reference TRBV7-2 and TRBJ1-5, is GAGVSQSPSNKVTEKGKDVELRCDPISGHTALYWYRQSLGQGLEFLIYFQGNSAPDKSGLPSDRFSAERTGGSVSTLTIQRTQQEDSAVYLCASSRQGDQPQHFGDGTRLSIL.

About this clonotype: One junction end disagrees with the germline gene, perhaps due to a read error. The chain combines TRBV7-6 with TRBJ1-5, with D possibly being TRBD1 (6 bases). The CDR3 contains 15 residues. The germline gives CDR1 SGHVS, CDR2 FNYEAQ. The CDR3 DNA follows: TGTGCTAGCAGCTTTTATAAAGGGGGGGATCAGCCCCAGCATTTT. Its protein is CASSFYKGGDQPQHF. The entire variable domain, with the rest obtained from reference TRBV7-6 and TRBJ1-5, is as follows: GAGVSQSPRYKVTKRGQDVALRCDPISGHVSLYWYRQALGQGPEFLTYFNYEAQQDKSGLPNDRFSAERPEGSISTLTIQRTEQRDSAMYRCASSFYKGGDQPQHFGDGTRLSIL.

The gene calls are TRBV5-6 and TRBJ2-7; D gene ambiguous. Looked up from germline, CDR1 is SGHDT and CDR2 is YYEEEE. This CDR3 region has 14 residues. V lost 0 bases to trimming and J lost 0 bases, with 7 bases between them. The CDR3 loop reads CASSLVGSSYEQYF. CDR3 in DNA: TGTGCCAGCAGCTTGGTTGGCAGCTCCTACGAGCAGTACTTC.

The chain recombines TRBV28 with TRBJ2-4; possible D gene TRBD1, 6 bases. The J call may be faulty, since TRBJ2-1 better matches the DNA end. Germline CDR1 MDHEN, CDR2 SYDVKM. CDR3 length equals 15 residues. This CDR3 reads CASSLNPGTSDEQFF. The CDR3 DNA reads as TGTGCCAGCAGTTTAAACCCGGGGACAAGTGATGAGCAGTTCTTC.

The V call is TRBV28, the J call TRBJ2-6; weak D call: TRBD1 (6 bases). Per the germline V gene, CDR1 is MDHEN and CDR2 is SYDVKM. V shed 5 bases and J shed 0 bases, with 11 bases lying between them. CDR3 length equals 16 residues. CDR3 sequence reads: CASSISGDSGANVLTF. CDR3 DNA sequence: TGTGCCAGCAGTATCTCAGGGGACTCTGGGGCCAACGTCCTGACTTTC.

CDR3 DNA sequence: TGCAGTGCTCTTGACGGGGGGTACTTGGAGCTGGGCGGACCGCGGGACAGTAGCCACGAGCAGTACTTC. This encodes CSALDGGYLELGGPRDSSHEQYF. V usage is TRBV20-1 and J usage is TRBJ2-7; D possibly uses TRBD1 or TRBD2 (7 bases each). CDR1 is DFQATT and CDR2 is SNEGSKA in the germline V gene (reference sequence). The V end was cut by 5 bases, the J end by 5 bases, with 46 bases between. The CDR3 spans 23 residues.

The chain links TRBV7-8 to TRBJ2-7; no reliable D call. The J call may be in error: the DNA end matches TRBJ1-2 better. The germline V gene has CDR1 SGHVS and CDR2 FQNEAQ. The CDR3 sequence is 15 residues long. In DNA form, the CDR3 reads TGTGCCAGCAGCCCGGCCAGTGGGGTCAACTATGGCTACACCTTC. This codes for CASSPASGVNYGYTF.

Notes on this clonotype: This is likely a read error, given that the CDR3 carries no conserved phenylalanine or tryptophan at its end. The limits of the CDR3 on the DNA are not certain, so only TCRdb's listed CDR3 is given. The chain recombines TRBV7-2 with TRBJ2-6; the table calls TRBD2, which could not be checked here. The CDR3 sequence runs 15 residues, both termini included. Germline lookup yields CDR1 SGHTA and CDR2 FQGNSA. The CDR3 is CASSRRDLPIQYFGA.

This rearrangement joins TRBV12-3 or TRBV12-4 to TRBJ1-1, with D perhaps TRBD1 (5 bases). V was pared by 3 bases and J by 4 bases, with 6 bases between. The CDR3 consists of 12 residues. CDR3 sequence reads: CASSLGLTEAFF. DNA of the CDR3: TGTGCCAGCAGTTTGGGACTCACTGAAGCTTTCTTT.

This clonotype is judged large. The DNA of the CDR3 is TGTGCCATCAGTGTGGACCGGGAGAATGAGCAGTTCTTC. This sequence encodes CAISVDRENEQFF. V gene TRBV10-3 combines with J gene TRBJ2-1; D possibly corresponds to TRBD2 (6 bases). V lost 4 bases and J 7 bases, leaving 11 bases between the germline ends. CDR3 length equals 13 residues. Germline V gene lookup returns CDR1 ENHRY and CDR2 SYGVKD.

V is TRBV7-2 and J is TRBJ2-5; maybe TRBD1 (6 bases). Near its end, the DNA agrees better with TRBJ2-1, so the J call may be wrong. Germline values: CDR1 SGHTA, CDR2 FQGNSA. The CDR3 spans 15 residues. In DNA form, the CDR3 reads TGTGCCAGCAGCTTAGGGGGTCAGGGGTACAATGAGCAGTTCTTC. Protein: CASSLGGQGYNEQFF.